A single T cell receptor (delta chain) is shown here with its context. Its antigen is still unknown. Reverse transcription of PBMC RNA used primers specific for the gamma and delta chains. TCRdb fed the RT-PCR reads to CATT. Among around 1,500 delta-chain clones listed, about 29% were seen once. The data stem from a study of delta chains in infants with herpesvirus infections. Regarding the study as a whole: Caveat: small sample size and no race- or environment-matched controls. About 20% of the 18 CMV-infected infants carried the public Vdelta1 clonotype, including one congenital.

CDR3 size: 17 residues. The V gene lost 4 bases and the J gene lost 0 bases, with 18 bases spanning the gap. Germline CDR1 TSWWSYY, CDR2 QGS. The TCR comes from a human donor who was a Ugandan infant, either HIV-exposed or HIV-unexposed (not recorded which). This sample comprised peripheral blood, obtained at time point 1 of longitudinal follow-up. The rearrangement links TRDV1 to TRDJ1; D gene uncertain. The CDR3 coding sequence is TGTGCTCTTGGGGTCCAGAGCGGGGTCCTGTACACCGATAAACTCATCTTT. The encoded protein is CALGVQSGVLYTDKLIF.